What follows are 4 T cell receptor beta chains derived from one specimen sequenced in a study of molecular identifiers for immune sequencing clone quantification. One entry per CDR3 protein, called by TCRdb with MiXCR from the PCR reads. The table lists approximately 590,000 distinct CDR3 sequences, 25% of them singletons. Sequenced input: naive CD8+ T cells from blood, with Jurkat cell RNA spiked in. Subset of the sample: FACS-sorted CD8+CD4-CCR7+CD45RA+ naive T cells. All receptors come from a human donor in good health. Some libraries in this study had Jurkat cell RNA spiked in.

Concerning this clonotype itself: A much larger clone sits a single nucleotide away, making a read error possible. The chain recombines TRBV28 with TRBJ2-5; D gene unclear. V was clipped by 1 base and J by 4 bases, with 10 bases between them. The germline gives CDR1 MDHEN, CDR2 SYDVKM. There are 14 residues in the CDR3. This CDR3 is CASSLLRSRETQYF. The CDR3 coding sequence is TGTGCCAGCAGTTTATTAAGGAGTCGAGAGACCCAGTACTTC.

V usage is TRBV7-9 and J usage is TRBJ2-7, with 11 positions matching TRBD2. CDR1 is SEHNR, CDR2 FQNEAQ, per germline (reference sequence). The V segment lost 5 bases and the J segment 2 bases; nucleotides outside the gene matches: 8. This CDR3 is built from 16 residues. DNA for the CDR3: TGTGCCAGCAGCGGGCTAGCGGGAGGAGCGGCCTACGAGCAGTACTTC. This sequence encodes CASSGLAGGAAYEQYF.

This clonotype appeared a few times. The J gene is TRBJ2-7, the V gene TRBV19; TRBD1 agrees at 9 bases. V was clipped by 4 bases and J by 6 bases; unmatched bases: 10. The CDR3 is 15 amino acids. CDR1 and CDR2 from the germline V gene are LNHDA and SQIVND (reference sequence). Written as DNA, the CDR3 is TGTGCCAGTAGTACAACAGGGGGCTTGGAGAGCGAGCAGTACTTC. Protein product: CASSTTGGLESEQYF.

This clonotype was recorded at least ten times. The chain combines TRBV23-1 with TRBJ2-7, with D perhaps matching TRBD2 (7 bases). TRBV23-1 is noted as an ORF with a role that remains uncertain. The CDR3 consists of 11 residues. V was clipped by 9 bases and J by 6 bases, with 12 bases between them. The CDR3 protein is CASPRGAEQYF. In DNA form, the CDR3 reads TGCGCCAGTCCCCGGGGGGCCGAGCAGTACTTC.